The sequence of this T cell receptor (beta chain) was determined in a study of shared clonotypes between healthy human individuals. The repertoire was sequenced with immunoSEQ multiplex PCR; TCRdb's copy has only in-frame clones and lacks some. The data hold 520,000 or so clones, with 79% observed a single time. Between the trimmed V and J ends, which lost 1 base and 2 bases, there was a span of 2 bases. Germline values: CDR1 MDHEN, CDR2 SYDVKM. This CDR3 region has 13 residues. Sequencing was carried out using PBMCs. The rearrangement joins TRBV28 to TRBJ2-2; no firm D call. The TCR was taken from a woman aged 40-49 years in good health. Some clones in this sample may be carry-over from other donors' samples. CDR3 amino acids: CASSLSNTGELFF. DNA for the CDR3: TGTGCCAGCAGTTTATCTAACACCGGGGAGCTGTTTTTT.